Presented here are 10 T cell receptor beta chains from one specimen sequenced in a study of blood T cell repertoires in COVID-19. TCRdb keeps only in-frame clones here, not all; method: immunoSEQ multiplex PCR. The sample holds tens of thousands of clones, around 79% seen once. The sample was peripheral blood. Receptor source: a human donor in a cohort sampled during active COVID-19.

The chain is built from TRBV6-5 and TRBJ1-1; 8 nucleotides agree with TRBD1. Germline loops: CDR1 MNHEY, CDR2 SVGAGI. The CDR3 consists of 13 residues. Trimming removed 7 bases from V and 3 bases from J; junction bases left unmatched: 4. The CDR3 is CASNGQGDTEAFF. DNA of the CDR3: TGTGCCAGCAACGGACAGGGCGACACTGAAGCTTTCTTT.

The gene calls are TRBV6-1 and TRBJ2-5; no firm D call. Germline V gene sequence: CDR1 MNHNS, CDR2 SASEGT. The V gene lost 2 bases and the J gene lost 7 bases, with 11 bases spanning the gap. The CDR3 is made up of 13 amino acids. The CDR3: CASSERDGGTQYF. The CDR3 nucleotides read TGTGCCAGCAGTGAAAGAGACGGCGGGACCCAGTACTTC.

The chain recombines TRBV7-9 with TRBJ2-7; 10 positions agree with TRBD1. CDR1 SEHNR and CDR2 FQNEAQ come from the germline V gene (reference sequence). V lost 5 bases and J lost 4; bases outside the gene matches: 5. This CDR3 contains 14 residues. The CDR3 nucleotides read TGTGCCAGCAGCCTCGACAGGGGGCTGTACGAGCAGTACGTC. Translated, it gives CASSLDRGLYEQYV.

The chain employs TRBV19 and TRBJ2-7; D is undetermined. CDR1 is LNHDA and CDR2 is SQIVND in the germline V gene (reference sequence). The CDR3 has 15 amino acids. Between the trimmed V and J ends, which lost 1 base and 0 bases, there was a span of 10 bases. The DNA of the CDR3 is TGTGCCAGTAGTATAGGACTTGCCAGCTCCTACGAGCAGTACTTC. Amino acids: CASSIGLASSYEQYF.

The gene calls are TRBV5-6 and TRBJ2-4, with D possibly matching TRBD1 (6 bases). The V gene's germline CDR1 is SGHDT and CDR2 YYEEEE. This CDR3 is 16 amino acids long. Trimming took off 4 bases at V and 0 bases at J, with 14 bases between the two ends. The CDR3 protein is CASSPGQTLAKNIQYF. The CDR3 DNA reads TGTGCCAGCAGCCCCGGACAGACCCTAGCCAAAAACATTCAGTACTTC.

This chain links TRBV28 with TRBJ1-1, with D maybe TRBD1 (6 bases). Germline CDR1 MDHEN, CDR2 SYDVKM. The CDR3 is made up of 12 amino acids. Trimming shortened V by 6 bases and J by 5 bases, and 10 bases separated the two germline ends. CDR3 in amino acids: CASRIRGTEAFF. As DNA, the CDR3 is TGTGCCAGCAGAATTAGGGGGACTGAAGCTTTCTTT.

This clone has only one observation. The V gene is TRBV27, the J gene TRBJ1-1; D is unclear. In germline, CDR1 is MNHEY, CDR2 SMNVEV (reference sequence). This CDR3 region has 13 residues. Trimming removed 6 bases from V and 0 bases from J, with 8 bases in between. CDR3 residues: CASSHLLNTEAFF. CDR3 DNA sequence: TGTGCCAGCAGCCACTTATTGAACACTGAAGCTTTCTTT.

V usage is TRBV25-1 and J usage is TRBJ2-3, with D maybe TRBD2 (7 bases). From germline, CDR1 is MGHDK and CDR2 SYGVNS. The germline V and J ends were trimmed by 3 bases and 9 bases, with 19 bases remaining between them. The CDR3 totals 15 residues. The CDR3 is CASSDGGGDHGTQYF. Written as DNA, the CDR3 is TGTGCCAGCAGTGATGGCGGGGGCGATCATGGAACGCAGTATTTT.

V usage is TRBV2 and J usage is TRBJ2-5, with TRBD2 matching over 7 bases. With 2 bases clipped from V and 2 bases from J, the junction kept 8 bases outside the gene matches. Germline V gene lookup returns CDR1 SNHLY and CDR2 FYNNEI. CDR3 length: 16 residues. The CDR3 region is CASSERGLADQETQYF. CDR3 DNA: TGTGCCAGCAGTGAAAGAGGCCTAGCGGATCAAGAGACCCAGTACTTC. Full variable domain (missing parts from reference TRBV2 and TRBJ2-5): EPEVTQTPSHQVTQMGQEVILRCVPISNHLYFYWYRQILGQKVEFLVSFYNNEISEKSEIFDDQFSVERPDGSNFTLKIRSTKLEDSAMYFCASSERGLADQETQYFGPGTRLLVL.

This chain links TRBV7-6 with TRBJ2-7; 9 bases align to TRBD1. Germline assignment: CDR1 SGHVS and CDR2 FNYEAQ. This CDR3 has 15 residues. V shed 11 bases, J shed 6 bases, and the junction held 17 bases outside the gene matches. The CDR3 region is CASTPGQGIWVEQYF. The CDR3 DNA reads TGTGCCTCGACTCCAGGACAGGGGATCTGGGTCGAGCAGTACTTC.